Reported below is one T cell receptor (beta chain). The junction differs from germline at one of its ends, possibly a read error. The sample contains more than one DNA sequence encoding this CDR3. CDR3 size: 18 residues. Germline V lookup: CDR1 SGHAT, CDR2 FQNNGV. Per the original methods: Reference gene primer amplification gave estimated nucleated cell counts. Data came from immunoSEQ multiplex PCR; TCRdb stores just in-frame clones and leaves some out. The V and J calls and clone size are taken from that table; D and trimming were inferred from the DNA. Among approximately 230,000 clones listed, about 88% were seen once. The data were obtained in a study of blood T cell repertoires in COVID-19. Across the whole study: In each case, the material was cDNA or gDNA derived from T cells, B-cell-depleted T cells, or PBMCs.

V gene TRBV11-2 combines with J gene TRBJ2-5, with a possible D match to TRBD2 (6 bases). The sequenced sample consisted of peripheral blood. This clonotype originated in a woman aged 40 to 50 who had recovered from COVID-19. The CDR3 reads CASSLGLLASLVRETQYF. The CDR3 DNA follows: TGTGCCAGCAGCTTAGGGCTTCTAGCGTCATTAGTGCGAGAGACCCAATACTTC.